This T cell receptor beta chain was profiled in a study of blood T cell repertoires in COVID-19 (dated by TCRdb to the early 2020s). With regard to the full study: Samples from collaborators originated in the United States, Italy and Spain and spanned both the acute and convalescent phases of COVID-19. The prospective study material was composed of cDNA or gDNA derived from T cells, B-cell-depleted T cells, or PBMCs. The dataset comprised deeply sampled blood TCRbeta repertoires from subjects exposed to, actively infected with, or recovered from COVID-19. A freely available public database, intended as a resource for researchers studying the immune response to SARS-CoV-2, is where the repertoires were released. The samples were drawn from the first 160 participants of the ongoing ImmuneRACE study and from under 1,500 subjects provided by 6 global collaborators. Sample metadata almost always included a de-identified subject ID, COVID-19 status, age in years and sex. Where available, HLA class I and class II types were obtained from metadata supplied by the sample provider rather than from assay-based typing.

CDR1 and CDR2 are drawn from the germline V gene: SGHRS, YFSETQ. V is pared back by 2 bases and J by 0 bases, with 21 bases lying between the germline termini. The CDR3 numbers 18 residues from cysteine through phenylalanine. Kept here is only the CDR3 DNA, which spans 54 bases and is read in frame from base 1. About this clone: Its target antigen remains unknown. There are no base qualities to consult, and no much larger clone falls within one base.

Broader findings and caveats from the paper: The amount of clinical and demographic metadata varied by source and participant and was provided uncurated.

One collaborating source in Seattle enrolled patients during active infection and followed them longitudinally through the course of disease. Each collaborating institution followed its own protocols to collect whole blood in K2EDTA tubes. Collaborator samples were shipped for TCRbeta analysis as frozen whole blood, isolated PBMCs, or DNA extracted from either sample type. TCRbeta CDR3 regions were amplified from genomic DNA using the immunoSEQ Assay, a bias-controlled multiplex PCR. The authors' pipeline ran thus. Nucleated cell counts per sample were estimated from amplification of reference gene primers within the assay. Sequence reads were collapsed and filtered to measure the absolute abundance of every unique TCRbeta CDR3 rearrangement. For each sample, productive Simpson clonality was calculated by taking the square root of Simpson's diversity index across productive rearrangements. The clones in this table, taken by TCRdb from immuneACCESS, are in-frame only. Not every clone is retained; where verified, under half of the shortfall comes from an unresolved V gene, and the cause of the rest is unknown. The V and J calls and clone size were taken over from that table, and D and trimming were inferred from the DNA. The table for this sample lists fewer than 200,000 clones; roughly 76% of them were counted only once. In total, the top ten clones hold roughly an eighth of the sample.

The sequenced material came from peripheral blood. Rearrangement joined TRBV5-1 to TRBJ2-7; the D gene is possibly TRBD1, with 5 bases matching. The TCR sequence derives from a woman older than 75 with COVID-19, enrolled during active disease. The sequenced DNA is TGCGCCAGCAGCTTTGGAAAGGGTTTGGGGCAAAGCTCCTACGAGCAGTACTTC. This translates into CASSFGKGLGQSSYEQYF.